This TCR beta chain derives from a study of blood T cell repertoires in COVID-19. Study-wide background: T cells, B-cell-depleted T cells, or PBMCs provided the cDNA or gDNA that served as material.

This clone has only one observation. This table comes from immunoSEQ multiplex PCR, and its TCRdb copy is limited to in-frame clones, with some not included. The sample holds fewer than 450,000 clones, roughly 86% seen once. Participants had their cohort set by participant-reported clinical history. This TCR derives from a woman between 40 and 55 years old with acute COVID-19. Sequences were obtained from PBMCs or T cells enriched from blood (not recorded which).

The CDR3 is CASSFISDTYTEAFF. CDR3 bases: TGTGCCAGCAGCTTCATATCGGACACGTACACTGAAGCTTTCTTT. The genes are TRBV5-8 and TRBJ1-1, with a possible D match to TRBD1 (5 bases). In germline, CDR1 is SGHTS, CDR2 YDEGEE. Trimming removed 2 bases at V and 3 bases at J, with 14 bases between. This CDR3 contains 15 residues.